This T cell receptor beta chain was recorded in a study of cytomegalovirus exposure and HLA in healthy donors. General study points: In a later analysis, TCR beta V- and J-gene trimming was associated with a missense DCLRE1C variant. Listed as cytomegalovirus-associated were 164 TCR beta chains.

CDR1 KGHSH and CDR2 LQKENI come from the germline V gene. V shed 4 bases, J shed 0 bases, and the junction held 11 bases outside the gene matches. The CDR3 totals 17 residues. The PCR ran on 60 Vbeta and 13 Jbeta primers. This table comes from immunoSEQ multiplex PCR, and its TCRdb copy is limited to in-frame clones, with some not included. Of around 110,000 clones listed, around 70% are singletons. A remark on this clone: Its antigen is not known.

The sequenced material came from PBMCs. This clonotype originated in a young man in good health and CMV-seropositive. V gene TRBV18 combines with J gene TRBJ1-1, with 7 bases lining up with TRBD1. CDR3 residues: CASSQMLGQSMNTEAFF. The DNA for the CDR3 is TGTGCCAGCTCACAAATGTTGGGACAGTCCATGAACACTGAAGCTTTCTTT.